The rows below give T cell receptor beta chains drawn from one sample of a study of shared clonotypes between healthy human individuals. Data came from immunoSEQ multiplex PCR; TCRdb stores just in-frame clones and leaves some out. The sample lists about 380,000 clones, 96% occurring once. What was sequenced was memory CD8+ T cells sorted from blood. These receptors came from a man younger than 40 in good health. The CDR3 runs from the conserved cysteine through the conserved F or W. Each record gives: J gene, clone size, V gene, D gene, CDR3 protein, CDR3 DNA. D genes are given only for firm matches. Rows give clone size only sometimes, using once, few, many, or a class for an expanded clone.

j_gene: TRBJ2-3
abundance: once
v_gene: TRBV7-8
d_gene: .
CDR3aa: CASSKAGVHTDTQYF
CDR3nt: TGTGCCAGCAGCAAGGCAGGGGTACACACAGATACGCAGTATTTT

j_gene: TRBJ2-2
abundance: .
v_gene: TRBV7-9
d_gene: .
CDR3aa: CASLENTGELFF
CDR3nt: TGTGCCAGTTTGGAGAACACCGGGGAGCTGTTTTTT

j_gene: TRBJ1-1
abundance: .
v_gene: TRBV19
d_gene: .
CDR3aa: CASQTMNTEAFF
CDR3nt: TGTGCCAGCCAAACAATGAACACTGAAGCTTTCTTT

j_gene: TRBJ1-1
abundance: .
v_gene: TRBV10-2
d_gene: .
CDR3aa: CASSDPAGDGNTEAFF
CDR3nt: TGCGCCAGCAGTGATCCAGCAGGGGACGGGAACACTGAAGCTTTCTTT

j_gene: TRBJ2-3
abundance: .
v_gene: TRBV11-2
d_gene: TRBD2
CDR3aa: CASSLIGGRTDTQYF
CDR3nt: TGTGCCAGCAGCTTAATAGGCGGGAGGACAGATACGCAGTATTTT

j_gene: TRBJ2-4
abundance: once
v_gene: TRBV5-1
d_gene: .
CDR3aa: CASSLRPGEKNIQYF
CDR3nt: TGCGCCAGCAGCCTCAGACCGGGGGAGAAAAACATTCAGTACTTC

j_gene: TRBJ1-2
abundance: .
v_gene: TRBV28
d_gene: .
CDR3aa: CASSSDFPGRLGGYTF
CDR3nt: TGTGCCAGCAGTTCCGATTTTCCAGGGCGGCTGGGTGGCTACACCTTC

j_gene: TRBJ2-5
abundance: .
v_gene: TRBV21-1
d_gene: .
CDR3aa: CASSKEPGAHQETQYF
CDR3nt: TGTGCCAGCAGCAAAGAGCCGGGAGCGCACCAAGAGACCCAGTACTTC

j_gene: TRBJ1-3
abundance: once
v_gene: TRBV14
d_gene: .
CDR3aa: CASSRSGNTIYF
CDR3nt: TGTGCCAGCAGCAGATCTGGAAACACCATATATTTT

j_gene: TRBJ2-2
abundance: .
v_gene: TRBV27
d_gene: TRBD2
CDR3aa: CASSRTSGSGTGELFF
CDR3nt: TGTGCCAGCAGTAGGACTAGCGGGAGCGGCACCGGGGAGCTGTTTTTT

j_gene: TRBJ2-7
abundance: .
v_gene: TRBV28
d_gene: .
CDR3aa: CASSLFRDEQYF
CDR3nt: TGTGCCAGCAGTTTATTTAGGGACGAGCAGTACTTC

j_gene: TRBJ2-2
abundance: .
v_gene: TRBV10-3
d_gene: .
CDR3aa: CAISESTTGELFF
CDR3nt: TGTGCCATCAGTGAGTCGACAACCGGGGAGCTGTTTTTT

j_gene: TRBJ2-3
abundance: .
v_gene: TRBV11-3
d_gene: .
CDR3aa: CASSLRSTDTQYF
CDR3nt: TGTGCCAGCAGCTTACGGAGCACAGATACGCAGTATTTT

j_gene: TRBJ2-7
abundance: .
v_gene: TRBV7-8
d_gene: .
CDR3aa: CASSLPSGLVPYEQYF
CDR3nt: TGTGCCAGCAGCTTACCGTCAGGCCTAGTACCCTACGAGCAGTACTTC

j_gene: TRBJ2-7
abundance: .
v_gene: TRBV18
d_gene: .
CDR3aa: CASSPFPEGDKQYF
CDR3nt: TGTGCCAGCTCACCATTTCCCGAAGGGGACAAGCAGTACTTC

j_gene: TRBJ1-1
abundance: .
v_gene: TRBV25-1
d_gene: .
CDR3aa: CASSEGGRSNTEAFF
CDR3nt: TGTGCCAGCAGTGAGGGGGGCAGGTCGAACACTGAAGCTTTCTTT

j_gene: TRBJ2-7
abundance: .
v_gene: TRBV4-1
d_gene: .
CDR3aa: CASSRTALRWGEQYF
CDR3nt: TGCGCCAGCAGCCGGACAGCCCTACGATGGGGCGAGCAGTACTTC

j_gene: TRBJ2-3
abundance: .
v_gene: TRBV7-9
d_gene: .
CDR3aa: CASSLGGVTDTQYF
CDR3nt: TGTGCCAGCAGCTTAGGGGGGGTCACAGATACGCAGTATTTT

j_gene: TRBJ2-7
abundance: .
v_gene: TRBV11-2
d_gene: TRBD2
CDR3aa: CASIKGLAGGYEQYF
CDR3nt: TGTGCCAGCATCAAAGGACTAGCGGGGGGCTACGAGCAGTACTTC

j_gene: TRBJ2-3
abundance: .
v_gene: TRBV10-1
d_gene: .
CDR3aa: CASSDGLPYTDTQYF
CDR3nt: TGCGCCAGCAGTGATGGACTACCGTACACAGATACGCAGTATTTT

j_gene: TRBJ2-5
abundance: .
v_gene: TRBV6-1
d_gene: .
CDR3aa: CASSVSTVQETQYF
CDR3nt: TGTGCCAGCAGTGTATCAACAGTCCAAGAGACCCAGTACTTC

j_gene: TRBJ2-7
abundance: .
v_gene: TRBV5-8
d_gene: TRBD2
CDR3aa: CASSPAVTGGPYEQYF
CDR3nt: TGTGCCAGCAGTCCAGCAGTGACGGGAGGCCCCTACGAGCAGTACTTC

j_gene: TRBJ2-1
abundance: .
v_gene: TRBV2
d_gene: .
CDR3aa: CASSVATGPNNEQFF
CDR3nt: TGTGCCAGCAGTGTCGCGACAGGCCCTAACAATGAGCAGTTCTTC

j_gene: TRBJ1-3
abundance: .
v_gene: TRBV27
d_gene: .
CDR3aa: CASPPPQPSNTIYF
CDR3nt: TGTGCCAGCCCCCCCCCACAGCCTTCAAACACCATATATTTT

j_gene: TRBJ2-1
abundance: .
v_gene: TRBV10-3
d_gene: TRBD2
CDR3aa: CALKTGTSERAEQFF
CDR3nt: TGTGCCCTCAAAACCGGGACTAGTGAGAGGGCTGAGCAGTTCTTC

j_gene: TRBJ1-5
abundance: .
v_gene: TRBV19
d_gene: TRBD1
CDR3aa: CASSIVGTVQPQHF
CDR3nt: TGTGCCAGTAGTATAGTCGGGACAGTTCAGCCCCAGCATTTT

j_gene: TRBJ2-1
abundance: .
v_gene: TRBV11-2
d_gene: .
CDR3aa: CASSSPRYSYNEQFF
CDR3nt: TGTGCCAGCAGCAGCCCTAGGTACTCCTACAATGAGCAGTTCTTC

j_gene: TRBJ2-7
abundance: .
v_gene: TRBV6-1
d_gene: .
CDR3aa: CASSGHGTGLYEQYF
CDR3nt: TGTGCCAGCAGTGGCCACGGAACCGGCCTTTACGAGCAGTACTTC

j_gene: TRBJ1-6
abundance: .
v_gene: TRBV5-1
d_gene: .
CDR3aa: CASSLGSANSPLHF
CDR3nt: TGCGCCAGCAGCTTGGGAAGCGCCAATTCACCCCTCCACTTT

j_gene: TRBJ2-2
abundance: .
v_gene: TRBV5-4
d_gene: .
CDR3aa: CASSLGSGELFF
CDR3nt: TGTGCCAGCAGCTTGGGATCCGGGGAGCTGTTTTTT

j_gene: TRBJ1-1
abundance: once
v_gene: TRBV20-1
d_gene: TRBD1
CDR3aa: CSARTDRGAFF
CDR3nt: TGCAGTGCTAGAACCGACAGGGGAGCTTTCTTT

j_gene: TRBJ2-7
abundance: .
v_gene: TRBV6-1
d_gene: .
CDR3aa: CASREGYEQYF
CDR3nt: TGTGCCAGCAGAGAAGGCTACGAGCAGTACTTC

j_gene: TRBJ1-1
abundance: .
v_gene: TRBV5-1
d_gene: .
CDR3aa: CASSLLGDTEAFF
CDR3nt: TGCGCCAGCAGCTTGCTGGGGGACACTGAAGCTTTCTTT

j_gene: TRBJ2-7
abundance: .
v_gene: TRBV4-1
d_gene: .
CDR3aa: CASSQLVVSYEQYF
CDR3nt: TGCGCCAGCAGCCAATTGGTGGTGTCCTACGAGCAGTACTTC

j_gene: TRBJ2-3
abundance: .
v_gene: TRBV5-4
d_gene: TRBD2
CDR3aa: CASWGSGGLTDTQYF
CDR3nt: TGTGCCAGCTGGGGTAGCGGGGGACTCACAGATACGCAGTATTTT

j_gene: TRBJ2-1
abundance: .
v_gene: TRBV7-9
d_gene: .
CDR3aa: CASSRQYYNEQFF
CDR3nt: TGTGCCAGCAGCCGACAATACTACAATGAGCAGTTCTTC

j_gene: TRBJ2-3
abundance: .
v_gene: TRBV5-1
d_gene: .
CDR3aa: CASSFRDNTDTQYF
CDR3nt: TGCGCCAGCAGCTTCCGGGACAACACAGATACGCAGTATTTT

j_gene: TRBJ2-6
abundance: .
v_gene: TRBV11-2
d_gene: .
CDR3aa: CASSLGYSGANVLTF
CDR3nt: TGTGCCAGCAGCTTAGGTTACTCTGGGGCCAACGTCCTGACTTTC

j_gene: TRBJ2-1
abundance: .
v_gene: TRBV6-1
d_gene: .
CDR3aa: CASGYNEQFF
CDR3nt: TGTGCCAGCGGATACAATGAGCAGTTCTTC

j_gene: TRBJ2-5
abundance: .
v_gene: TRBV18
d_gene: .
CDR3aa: CASSPGGRETQYF
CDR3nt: TGTGCCAGCTCACCTGGGGGCAGGGAGACCCAGTACTTC

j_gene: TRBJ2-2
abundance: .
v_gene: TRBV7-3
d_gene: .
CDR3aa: CASSLRAGELFF
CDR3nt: TGTGCCAGCAGCTTACGGGCCGGGGAGCTGTTTTTT

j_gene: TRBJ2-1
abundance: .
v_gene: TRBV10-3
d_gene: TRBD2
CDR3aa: CAISAAGGSRNEQFF
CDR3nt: TGTGCCATCAGTGCAGCGGGAGGGTCTAGAAATGAGCAGTTCTTC

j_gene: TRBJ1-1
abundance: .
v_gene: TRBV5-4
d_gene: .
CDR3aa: CASSFGGGIMNTEAFF
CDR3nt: TGTGCCAGCAGCTTCGGGGGGGGCATCATGAACACTGAAGCTTTCTTT

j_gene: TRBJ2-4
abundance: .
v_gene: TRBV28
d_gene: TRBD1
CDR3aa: CASSSQTGGGNIQYF
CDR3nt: TGTGCCAGCAGTTCCCAGACAGGGGGTGGAAACATTCAGTACTTC

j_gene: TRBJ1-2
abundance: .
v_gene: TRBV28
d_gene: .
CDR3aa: CASSADVYGYTF
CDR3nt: TGTGCCAGCAGTGCCGACGTCTATGGCTACACCTTC